This TCR beta chain emerged from a study of T-cell reconstitution after alpha-beta-depleted transplantation in children (dated by TCRdb to 2015 to 2016). A note on the overall study: Using TCR repertoire profiling, the study followed T-cell immune reconstitution in a quantitative way in children after TCRalphabeta/CD19-depleted allogeneic hematopoietic cell transplantation. Summary of the overall study and its limitations: About two months after transplant, the apparently early recovery of alphabetaT-cell counts reportedly depended on just several hundred clones that had expanded rapidly and came from non-depleted graft cells. In some patients, the high TCRbeta diversity seen at day 60 was put down to recipient T cells and intrathymic progenitors that had survived conditioning. Over the following months the frequencies of hyperexpanded clones went down, and after one year T-cell counts and TCRbeta diversity were mostly credited to newly produced T cells.

The library came from PCR. TCRdb names Illumina HiSeq 2500 as the instrument used. TCR library preparation used molecular barcoding, with unique molecular identifiers applied to normalize quantification of the TCRbeta repertoire. Through fastp at Q25 and MiXCR, TCRdb rebuilt clones from the public reads, retaining in-frame beta chains. Each entry is one CDR3 protein sequence, shown with its most common DNA and genes. This sample is represented by 610,000 or so distinct CDR3 sequences; over 20% of them were singletons. Together, the top ten hold under 45% of the sample. Turning to this clonotype: The antigen it binds to is not known. Base-call qualities are not available, and no considerably larger clone is one nucleotide away.

In the paper's terms, the treatment or condition label means: allogeneic hematopoietic cell transplantation with graft depleted of TCRalphabeta T cells and CD19 B cells. The children who served as transplant recipients had been given grafts of TCRalphabeta/CD19-depleted allogeneic hematopoietic cells. There are 13 amino acids in the CDR3, from cysteine to phenylalanine inclusive. The only DNA kept is the CDR3, 39 bases in frame from the first base. Sequences ENHRY (CDR1) and SYGVKD (CDR2) are obtained from the germline V gene. The trim is 0 bases for V and 14 bases for J, with a gap of 14 bases between the germline ends.

The sequencing used PBMCs, collected before TCRalphabeta/CD19-depleted stem cell transplant. The chain links TRBV10-3 with TRBJ2-1; the D gene is possibly TRBD1, with 5 bases matching. The receptor comes from a boy under two years old with Wiskott-Aldrich syndrome, due to receive a stem cell transplant. The sequenced DNA: TGTGCCATCAGTGAGTCGAGGACATCTTTCGAGTTCTTC. Translated, it gives CAISESRTSFEFF.